This TCR beta chain was found in a study of shared clonotypes between healthy human individuals. Study-wide context: Per donor, CD8 memory used one plate, CD8 naive used two, CD4 memory used three and CD4 naive used three. Notes on the study in general: Memory subsets generally showed smaller estimated richness than naive subsets did. The sampled material consisted only of blood, and tissue repertoires are likely to differ.

Trimming removed 6 bases at V and 9 bases at J, with 21 bases between. The CDR3 runs to 15 residues. Germline V gene sequence: CDR1 MGHRA, CDR2 YSYEKL. Remarks on this clone: The antigen remains unidentified.

Caucasian adults residing in Nashville, Tennessee made up all the donors. Sequenced by immunoSEQ multiplex PCR; TCRdb stores in-frame clones only, minus some. The sample carries over 95,000 clones, around two thirds recorded once. Sequencing was done on a sample of memory CD8+ T cells sorted from blood. Subset indicated: CD45RO+ cells pooled with CCR7-negative TemRA cells. V is TRBV4-1 and J is TRBJ2-1; TRBD2 might be the D (6 bases). This TCR came from a woman aged 25-40 years in good health. The CDR3, as DNA: TGCGCCAGCAGACCGGGCAGGGCGCTGGAGGGTGAGCAGTTCTTC. Translating gives CASRPGRALEGEQFF.